The 6 T cell receptor beta chains presented below share a single source sample, sequenced in a study of T cells after yellow fever vaccination. TCRdb itself ran the 5' RACE reads through MiXCR, one entry per CDR3 protein. The table has about 68,000 distinct CDR3 sequences, 6.5% seen once; the top ten hold 35% to 40%. Specimen: CD8+ T cells sorted from PBMCs, collected around 45 days after the first yellow fever vaccination. These receptors all stem from a man aged 18 to 30 who received the YFV17D yellow fever vaccine.

The table lists this clonotype with many counts. The chain links TRBV5-1 to TRBJ2-7; perhaps D is TRBD1 or TRBD2 (6 bases each). The V gene lost 4 bases and the J gene lost 6 bases, with 8 bases spanning the gap. The V gene's germline CDR1 is SGHRS and CDR2 YFSETQ. This CDR3 has 11 residues. In nucleotides, the CDR3 is TGCGCCAGCAGCGGAGGGGGCGAGCAGTACTTC. Translating gives CASSGGGEQYF.

This clonotype was detected many times. The rearrangement uses TRBV6-5 and TRBJ1-2, with a possible D match to TRBD1 (6 bases). The germline CDR1 and CDR2 sequences are MNHEY and SVGAGI. The CDR3 length is 15 residues. V was trimmed by 0 bases and J by 4 bases, leaving 12 bases between them. CDR3 nucleotides: TGTGCCAGCAGTTACTCGTTGGGGGCTAGCTATGGCTACACCTTC. Its protein is CASSYSLGASYGYTF.

This clonotype was counted at least ten times. The genes are TRBV7-2 and TRBJ2-3, with D hard to call. This CDR3 spans 15 amino acids. CDR1 and CDR2 from the germline V gene are SGHTA and FQGNSA. Trimming stripped 1 base from V and 0 bases from J, with 8 bases between. The CDR3 sequence is CASSLVQLSTDTQYF. CDR3 sequence (DNA): TGTGCCAGCAGCTTAGTCCAGCTTAGCACAGATACGCAGTATTTT.

The V gene is TRBV10-3, the J gene TRBJ1-2; no reliable D call. The CDR3 totals 15 residues. V was trimmed by 2 bases and J by 10 bases, leaving 20 bases between them. CDR1 is ENHRY, CDR2 SYGVKD, per germline. The CDR3 region is CAISEGELPLGNYTF. In DNA form, the CDR3 reads TGTGCCATCAGTGAGGGGGAATTACCCCTGGGGAACTACACCTTC.

This clonotype was recorded many times. The chain recombines TRBV11-1 with TRBJ2-3; D remains ambiguous. V dropped 3 bases and J dropped 10 bases, with 11 bases sitting between them. The CDR3 length is 12 residues. Germline V gene lookup returns CDR1 SGHAT and CDR2 FQDESV (reference sequence). Here the CDR3 reads CASSFPGRSQYF. CDR3 sequence (DNA): TGTGCCAGCAGCTTTCCGGGCAGGTCGCAGTATTTT. The full variable domain, with the rest looked up from reference TRBV11-1 and TRBJ2-3, is EAEVAQSPRYKITEKSQAVAFWCDPISGHATLYWYRQILGQGPELLVQFQDESVVDDSQLPKDRFSAERLKGVDSTLKIQPAELGDSAMYLCASSFPGRSQYFGPGTRLTVL.

The sample holds a few counts of this clonotype. This chain joins TRBV12-3 or TRBV12-4 and TRBJ2-7, with D hard to call. This CDR3 is 15 amino acids long. V lost 1 base and J lost 2, with 12 bases in between. CDR3 amino acids: CASSLGEQSPYEQYF. In DNA form, the CDR3 reads TGTGCCAGCAGTTTAGGAGAGCAATCACCCTACGAGCAGTACTTC.